These T cell receptor beta chains were read from a single sample in a study of blood T cells in healthy people across ages. MiXCR, applied by TCRdb to the 5' RACE reads, yields one record per CDR3 protein. The sample records some 560,000 distinct CDR3 sequences, around a quarter being singletons. These data also featured in a second study, about T cells of mothers and their children.

The source material was blood. These receptors all come from a boy aged 2-9 years in good health. Both conserved end residues are part of each CDR3. A D gene is named only where the DNA matches it firmly. Expanded clones are given a class, and other clones once, few, many or no size at all.

TRBD2 | TRBJ2-6 | once | TRBV20-1 | TGCAGTGCTAGAGATTGGGGGGGTTCTGGGGCCAACGTCCTGACTTTC | CSARDWGGSGANVLTF
- | TRBJ2-1 | - | TRBV9 | TGTGCCAGCAGCGTAGCTGGTGCGGGGACAACCTCACTGGAGGATGAGCAGTTCTTC | CASSVAGAGTTSLEDEQFF
- | TRBJ1-5 | few | TRBV7-2 | TGTACCAGCAGCTTTCGGAGAGATAGCAATCAGCCCCGGCATTTT | CTSSFRRDSNQPRHF
- | TRBJ2-7 | few | TRBV10-3 | TGTGCCATCAATGATCTTAGCTCCTACGAGCAGTACTTC | CAINDLSSYEQYF
TRBD1 | TRBJ2-1 | - | TRBV7-3 | TGTGCCAGCAGCTCAGGACAGGGGAGCCATGAGCAGTTCTTC | CASSSGQGSHEQFF
- | TRBJ2-7 | many | TRBV29-1 | TGCAGCGTTGGGGGACGACAGAGATACGAGCAGTACTTC | CSVGGRQRYEQYF
TRBD2 | TRBJ2-5 | - | TRBV14 | TGTGCCAGCAGCCAACCCGGACTAGCGTGGGAGCAGTACTTC | CASSQPGLAWEQYF
TRBD1 | TRBJ1-1 | - | TRBV29-1 | TGCAGCGTCGGACAGGGATTGAACACTGAAGCTTTCTTT | CSVGQGLNTEAFF
- | TRBJ2-5 | - | TRBV2 | TGTGCCAGCAGTTACCGGGACCGTCTGTGGGAGACCCAGTACTTC | CASSYRDRLWETQYF
TRBD1 | TRBJ2-4 | few | TRBV20-1 | TGCAGTGCTAGGACAGGGTATGACAAAAACATTCAGTACTTC | CSARTGYDKNIQYF
TRBD1 | TRBJ2-5 | - | TRBV20-1 | TGCAGTGCTAGAGACAGACAGGGTTGGGAGACCCAGTACTTC | CSARDRQGWETQYF
- | TRBJ2-1 | - | TRBV10-3 | TGTGCCATCAGTGAATCACTAGCCCTCAACTACAATGAGCAGTTCTTC | CAISESLALNYNEQFF
- | TRBJ2-2 | - | TRBV3-1 | TGTGCCAGCAGCCAAGACGAGGTGTATTGGGAGAACACCGGGGAGCTGTTTTTT | CASSQDEVYWENTGELFF
- | TRBJ2-6 | - | TRBV7-9 | TGTGCCAGCAGCTCAGGCGTTTCGGCCAACGCCCTGACTTTC | CASSSGVSANALTF
TRBD2 | TRBJ2-5 | few | TRBV6-5 | TGTGCCAGCAGTTCGGGGGGTAGCGGAAGGACCCAGTACTTC | CASSSGGSGRTQYF
- | TRBJ1-4 | - | TRBV5-6 | TGTGCCAGCAACTTGGGGGGTTTAAAAGAAAAACTGTTTTTT | CASNLGGLKEKLFF
- | TRBJ1-1 | - | TRBV25-1 | TGTGCCAGCAGTGACTCGGGCGGGGATACTGAAGCTTTCTTT | CASSDSGGDTEAFF
- | TRBJ2-5 | - | TRBV19 | TGTGCCAGTAGTCTTTCTTCGATCTCCTCGGGGGAGACCCAGTACTTC | CASSLSSISSGETQYF
TRBD1 | TRBJ1-3 | - | TRBV29-1 | TGCAGCGTTGTCGTCAGGGGGTCTGGAAACACCATATATTTT | CSVVVRGSGNTIYF
TRBD2 | TRBJ2-7 | once | TRBV20-1 | TGCAGTGCCACGAAAGGGCAGGAGCGGGAGTTCTCCTACGAGCAGTACTTC | CSATKGQEREFSYEQYF
- | TRBJ1-3 | - | TRBV12-5 | TGTGCTAGTGGTCTCCCTCTGAACACCATATATTTT | CASGLPLNTIYF
- | TRBJ2-1 | few | TRBV15 | TGTGCCACCAGCATCGGGGTGCCGAGTGAGCAGTTCTTC | CATSIGVPSEQFF
TRBD1 | TRBJ2-1 | few | TRBV19 | TGTGCCAGTACTACCGGACAGGGCAGTAATGAGCAGTTCTTC | CASTTGQGSNEQFF
TRBD1 | TRBJ1-1 | once | TRBV7-2 | TGTGCCAGCCTAGGGGACAGAATCACTGAAGCTTTCTTT | CASLGDRITEAFF
TRBD1 | TRBJ2-2 | - | TRBV29-1 | TGCAGCCCTCACGGACAGGGGATCTCTGCGAACACCGGGGAGCTGTTTTTT | CSPHGQGISANTGELFF
- | TRBJ1-2 | few | TRBV14 | TGTGCCAGCAGCCAAGGACAAGCCCGGGGCTACACCTTC | CASSQGQARGYTF
- | TRBJ1-4 | few | TRBV9 | TGTGCCAGCAGCGTAAAAGGGCTTGAGAATGAAAAACTGTTTTTT | CASSVKGLENEKLFF
TRBD1 | TRBJ2-6 | few | TRBV6-5 | TGTGCCAGCAGTTATCTTGGGACAGGGGGCTCTGGGGCCAACGTCCTGACTTTC | CASSYLGTGGSGANVLTF
- | TRBJ2-1 | few | TRBV4-1 | TGCGCCAGCAGCCAACCACCGGGGTGGGAGACCCACAATGAGCAGTTCTTC | CASSQPPGWETHNEQFF
- | TRBJ2-5 | - | TRBV6-1 | TGTGCCAGCACCATGGGGGGATCGTACCAAGAGACCCAGTACTTC | CASTMGGSYQETQYF
TRBD1 | TRBJ2-4 | - | TRBV4-3 | TGCGCCAGCAGCCAAGAGTTTGCCCCCGGACAGGAGATCTTAGCCAAAAACATTCAGTACTTC | CASSQEFAPGQEILAKNIQYF
- | TRBJ2-3 | once | TRBV7-3 | TGTGCCAGCAGCTTATTCGAGCGCGGCACAGATACGCAGTATTTT | CASSLFERGTDTQYF
- | TRBJ2-5 | - | TRBV7-7 | TGTGCTAGCAGCTTCGATCTCGGGACACTCAAAACCTTC | CASSFDLGTLKTF
- | TRBJ1-2 | - | TRBV9 | TGTGCCAGCAGCGTAGAGCCCAGGCGATCTAACTATGGCTACACCTTC | CASSVEPRRSNYGYTF
TRBD2 | TRBJ2-7 | - | TRBV2 | TGTGCCAGCTCAGAGCGGGGATACGAGCAGTACTTC | CASSERGYEQYF
- | TRBJ2-7 | - | TRBV6-5 | TGTGCCAGCAGTTACACCATCGACGGGGACGAGCAGTACTTC | CASSYTIDGDEQYF